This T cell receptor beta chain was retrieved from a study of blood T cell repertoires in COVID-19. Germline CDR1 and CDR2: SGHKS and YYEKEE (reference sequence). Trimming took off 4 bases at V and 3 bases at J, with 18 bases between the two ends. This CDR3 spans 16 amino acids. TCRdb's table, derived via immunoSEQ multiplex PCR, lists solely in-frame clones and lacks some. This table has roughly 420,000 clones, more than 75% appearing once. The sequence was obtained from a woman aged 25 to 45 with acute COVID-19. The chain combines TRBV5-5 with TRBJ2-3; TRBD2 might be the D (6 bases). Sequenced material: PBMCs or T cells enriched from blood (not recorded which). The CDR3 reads CASSGSSAVLTDTQYF. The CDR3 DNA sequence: TGTGCCAGCAGCGGTTCTAGCGCGGTCCTTACAGATACGCAGTATTTT.